This T cell receptor (beta chain) comes out of a study of blood T cell repertoires in COVID-19. Between the trimmed V and J ends, which lost 3 bases and 7 bases, there was a span of 12 bases. Germline loops: CDR1 LNHDA, CDR2 SQIVND (reference sequence). CDR3 length: 14 amino acids. In the source study's methods: Counts of nucleated cells, estimated from reference gene primer amplification, were obtained. Clones were sequenced by immunoSEQ multiplex PCR, and TCRdb holds only the in-frame ones, with some missing. Clone size and V and J calls were adopted from that table, with D and trimming inferred from the DNA. Here the sample spans some 200,000 clones, about 85% being singletons.

The chain is built from TRBV19 and TRBJ2-2; perhaps TRBD2 as D (5 bases). The sample was peripheral blood. This receptor was taken from a young woman who had recovered from COVID-19. This chain's CDR3 is CASSINEGRGELFF. The CDR3 region has the DNA TGTGCCAGTAGTATTAATGAGGGCCGCGGGGAGCTGTTTTTT.